A single sample is the source of the 20 T cell receptor beta chains below, sequenced in a study of graft-versus-host responses after intestinal transplantation. Data came from immunoSEQ multiplex PCR; TCRdb stores just in-frame clones and leaves some out. The sample records about 21,000 clones, about 92% being singletons. The sample consisted of PBMCs, taken approximately 250 days after intestinal transplant. These receptors all stem from a human patient who received an intestinal transplant, so some T cells may come from the graft donor.

J is TRBJ2-3 and V is TRBV27; 10 bases are a match to TRBD2. The CDR3 loop spans 14 amino acids. The V and J ends lost 6 bases and 4 bases, in that order; junction bases with no gene match: 4. Per germline, CDR1 MNHEY and CDR2 SMNVEV (reference sequence). The CDR3 is CASSLAGAADTQYF. CDR3 in DNA: TGTGCCAGCAGCCTAGCGGGAGCAGCAGATACGCAGTATTTT.

CDR3 DNA: TGTGCCAGCAGCTTGCCGGGGGTGGGCTATGGCTACACCTTC. Its protein is CASSLPGVGYGYTF. The gene calls are TRBV5-6 and TRBJ1-2; maybe TRBD1 (5 bases). Germline CDR1 and CDR2: SGHDT and YYEEEE. The V end lost 1 base, the J end lost 4 bases, and 11 bases lay between the germline ends. CDR3 length: 14 amino acids. Drawing the rest from reference TRBV5-6 and TRBJ1-2, the complete variable domain is DAGVTQSPTHLIKTRGQQVTLRCSPKSGHDTVSWYQQALGQGPQFIFQYYEEEERQRGNFPDRFSGHQFPNYSSELNVNALLLGDSALYLCASSLPGVGYGYTFGSGTRLTVV.

V is TRBV19 and J is TRBJ1-2; D is unclear. The CDR3 spans 14 residues. Germline loops: CDR1 LNHDA, CDR2 SQIVND (reference sequence). V was cut by 5 bases and J by 3 bases, with 13 bases left in between. This chain's CDR3 is CASSPSRRYYGYTF. The CDR3, as DNA: TGTGCCAGTAGTCCCTCCCGGCGCTACTATGGCTACACCTTC. The variable domain in full, with the rest retrieved from reference TRBV19 and TRBJ1-2, is DGGITQSPKYLFRKEGQNVTLSCEQNLNHDAMYWYRQDPGQGLRLIYYSQIVNDFQKGDIAEGYSVSREKKESFPLTVTSAQKNPTAFYLCASSPSRRYYGYTFGSGTRLTVV.

The chain combines TRBV19 with TRBJ1-5, with 9 bases matching TRBD1. The CDR3 consists of 16 residues. V shed 1 base, J shed 4 bases, and the junction held 5 bases outside the gene matches. The germline CDR1 and CDR2 sequences are LNHDA and SQIVND (reference sequence). The CDR3, as DNA: TGTGCCAGTAGTATAGGGGGACAGGGTAGGAATCAGCCCCAGCATTTT. Protein: CASSIGGQGRNQPQHF.

Here the CDR3 reads CASSRASQETQYF. The CDR3 nucleotides are TGTGCCAGTAGTCGTGCCTCACAAGAGACCCAGTACTTC. The rearrangement links TRBV19 to TRBJ2-5; D not resolved. V dropped 5 bases and J dropped 2 bases, with 9 bases sitting between them. Germline V gene sequence: CDR1 LNHDA, CDR2 SQIVND (reference sequence). This CDR3 is 13 amino acids long. Supplemented by reference TRBV19 and TRBJ2-5, the full variable domain reads DGGITQSPKYLFRKEGQNVTLSCEQNLNHDAMYWYRQDPGQGLRLIYYSQIVNDFQKGDIAEGYSVSREKKESFPLTVTSAQKNPTAFYLCASSRASQETQYFGPGTRLLVL.

V and J are TRBV4-2 and TRBJ2-2, with D hard to call. Germline lookup yields CDR1 LGHNA and CDR2 YNFKEQ. The CDR3 is made up of 11 amino acids. V dropped 4 bases and J dropped 7 bases, with 4 bases sitting between them. CDR3 in DNA: TGTGCCAGCAGCCCCAACGGGGAGCTGTTTTTT. Translated: CASSPNGELFF.

This clone was recorded once. V is TRBV30 and J is TRBJ2-1, with 8 positions matching TRBD2. V was clipped by 2 bases and J by 2 bases; unmatched bases: 8. Germline CDR1 GTSNPN, CDR2 SVGIG (reference sequence). CDR3 length: 16 residues. CDR3 loop: CAWSRFSGMAYNEQFF. The CDR3 bases are TGTGCCTGGAGTCGATTTAGCGGGATGGCCTACAATGAGCAGTTCTTC.

This clone was seen just once. V is TRBV6-5 and J is TRBJ2-5; TRBD1 or TRBD2 may be the D gene (7 bases each). The CDR3 contains 14 residues. CDR1 and CDR2 (germline): MNHEY, SVGAGI. The V end lost 6 bases, the J end lost 9 bases, and 20 bases lay between the germline ends. The CDR3 here is CASRRQGGMEAQYF. The CDR3 DNA is TGTGCCAGCAGACGCCAGGGGGGGATGGAGGCCCAGTACTTC.

The gene calls are TRBV27 and TRBJ2-5; D is uncertain. CDR3 size: 11 residues. Germline loops: CDR1 MNHEY, CDR2 SMNVEV (reference sequence). Trimming took off 3 bases at V and 4 bases at J, with 3 bases between the two ends. CDR3 DNA: TGTGCCAGCAGTTTGGGAGAGACCCAGTACTTC. Protein product: CASSLGETQYF.

The gene calls are TRBV18 and TRBJ2-6, with D unclear. CDR3 length: 17 residues. CDR1 and CDR2 from the germline V gene are KGHSH and LQKENI. Between the trimmed V and J ends, which lost 2 bases and 2 bases, there was a span of 13 bases. DNA for the CDR3: TGTGCCAGCTCACCAGCGGTCGTTGGCGCTGGGGCCAACGTCCTGACTTTC. Encoded protein: CASSPAVVGAGANVLTF.

V and J are TRBV28 and TRBJ2-1; TRBD1 matches 10 bases. Germline CDR1 is MDHEN and CDR2 is SYDVKM. With 6 bases clipped from V and 8 bases from J, the junction kept 7 bases outside the gene matches. The CDR3 consists of 14 residues. The CDR3 is CASRFGTGVDEQFF. CDR3 nucleotides: TGTGCCAGCAGATTTGGGACAGGGGTCGATGAGCAGTTCTTC.

The chain employs TRBV27 and TRBJ1-4; no clear D. This CDR3 has 15 amino acids. Trimming left V 0 bases short and J 14 bases short, with 19 bases between. CDR1 and CDR2 from the germline V gene are MNHEY and SMNVEV (reference sequence). The CDR3 region has the DNA TGTGCCAGCAGTTTATCGCCTCTTTCGCCCGAAGGGCTGTTTTTT. It encodes CASSLSPLSPEGLFF.

The chain couples TRBV19 to TRBJ1-2, with 10 bases fitting TRBD1. The length of the CDR3 is 15 residues. Germline CDR1 and CDR2: LNHDA and SQIVND (reference sequence). V dropped 3 bases and J dropped 4; count of bases not matched to a gene: 5. CDR3 nucleotides: TGTGCCAGTAGTATCCAGACAGGGGGCGCCTATGGCTACACCTTC. This gives the protein CASSIQTGGAYGYTF.

CDR3 amino acids: CASSLQGTNSWDEQFF. DNA for the CDR3: TGTGCCAGCAGCTTACAAGGGACTAATTCCTGGGATGAGCAGTTCTTC. The genes are TRBV11-3 and TRBJ2-1; 7 bases agree with TRBD2. V dropped 2 bases and J dropped 8; count of bases not matched to a gene: 12. The CDR3 has 16 amino acids. Germline loops: CDR1 SGHNT, CDR2 YENEEA. The whole variable domain, remainder taken from reference TRBV11-3 and TRBJ2-1, is EAGVVQSPRYKIIEKKQPVAFWCNPISGHNTLYWYLQNLGQGPELLIRYENEEAVDDSQLPKDRFSAERLKGVDSTLKIQPAELGDSAVYLCASSLQGTNSWDEQFFGPGTRLTVL.

This clone was detected only a few times. The rearrangement uses TRBV13 and TRBJ1-5; D gene ambiguous. From germline, CDR1 is PRHDT and CDR2 FYEKMQ (reference sequence). The CDR3 totals 13 residues. V lost 0 bases, J lost 1 base, and 1 base lay in between. In nucleotides, the CDR3 is TGTGCCAGCAGCTTAGGCAGCAATCAGCCCCAGCATTTT. Its translation is CASSLGSNQPQHF.

This chain uses TRBV5-1 with TRBJ2-1; 16 nucleotides match TRBD2. CDR1 is SGHRS and CDR2 is YFSETQ in the germline V gene. The CDR3 is made up of 18 amino acids. V lost 0 bases and J lost 5; bases outside the gene matches: 5. CDR3 bases: TGCGCCAGCAGCTTGGGGGGACTAGCGGGAGGGCAAAACAATGAGCAGTTCTTC. Encoded protein: CASSLGGLAGGQNNEQFF.

The V gene is TRBV7-8, the J gene TRBJ2-7; tentatively, D is TRBD1 (5 bases). The CDR3 consists of 13 residues. The germline V and J ends were trimmed by 3 bases and 0 bases, with 6 bases remaining between them. CDR1 and CDR2 (germline): SGHVS, FQNEAQ. CDR3 in amino acids: CASSLDTSYEQYF. CDR3 sequence (DNA): TGTGCCAGCAGCTTGGACACCTCCTACGAGCAGTACTTC.

The V gene is TRBV15, the J gene TRBJ1-4, with 7 nucleotides matching TRBD1. Germline lookup yields CDR1 LNHNV and CDR2 YYDKDF (reference sequence). Trimming cost V 2 bases and J 6 bases; bases outside gene matches: 9. CDR3 length: 16 amino acids. The CDR3, as DNA: TGTGCCACCAGCAGATACCCACAGGGGCTTTATGAAAAACTGTTTTTT. This encodes CATSRYPQGLYEKLFF.

The chain uses TRBV9 and TRBJ2-1; D is undetermined. The CDR3 sequence is 15 residues long. V lost 3 bases and J lost 3, with 13 bases in between. CDR1 SGDLS and CDR2 YYNGEE come from the germline V gene. For the CDR3, the DNA is TGTGCCAGCAGCGCCGGCCCGGACCGCTACAATGAGCAGTTCTTC. Protein: CASSAGPDRYNEQFF.

The chain links TRBV5-4 to TRBJ1-3, with D tentatively TRBD1 (6 bases). This CDR3 contains 13 residues. The V end lost 3 bases, the J end lost 7 bases, and 11 bases lay between the germline ends. CDR1 is SGHNT, CDR2 YYREEE, per germline (reference sequence). The CDR3, as DNA: TGTGCCAGCAGCTGGGACACGGGGAACACCATATATTTT. Translated, it gives CASSWDTGNTIYF.